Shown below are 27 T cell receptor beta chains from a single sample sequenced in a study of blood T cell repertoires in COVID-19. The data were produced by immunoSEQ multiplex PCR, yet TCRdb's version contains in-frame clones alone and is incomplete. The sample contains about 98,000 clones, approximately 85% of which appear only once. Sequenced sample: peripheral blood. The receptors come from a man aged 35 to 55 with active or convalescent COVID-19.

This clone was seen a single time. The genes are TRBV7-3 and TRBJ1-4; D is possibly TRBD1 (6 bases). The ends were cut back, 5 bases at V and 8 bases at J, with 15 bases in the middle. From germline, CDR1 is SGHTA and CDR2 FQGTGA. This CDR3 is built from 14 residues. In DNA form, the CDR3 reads TGTGCCAGCAGCCTCGGGGACATAAGGGAAAAACTGTTTTTT. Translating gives CASSLGDIREKLFF.

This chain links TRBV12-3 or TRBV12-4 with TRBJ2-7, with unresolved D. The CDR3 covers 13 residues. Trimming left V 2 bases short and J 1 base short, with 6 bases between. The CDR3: CASSLLSSYEQYF. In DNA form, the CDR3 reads TGTGCCAGCAGTTTACTCAGTTCCTACGAGCAGTACTTC.

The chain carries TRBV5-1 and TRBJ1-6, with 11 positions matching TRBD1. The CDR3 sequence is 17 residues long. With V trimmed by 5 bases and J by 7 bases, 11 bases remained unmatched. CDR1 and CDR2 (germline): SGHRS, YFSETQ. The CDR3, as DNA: TGCGCCAGCAGTCCGACCGGGACAGGGGGTTCGAATTCACCCCTCCACTTT. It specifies CASSPTGTGGSNSPLHF.

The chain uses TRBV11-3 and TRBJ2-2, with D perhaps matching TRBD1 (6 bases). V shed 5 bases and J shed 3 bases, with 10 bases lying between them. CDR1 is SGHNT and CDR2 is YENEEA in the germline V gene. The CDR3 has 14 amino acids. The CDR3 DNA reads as TGTGCCAGCAGCGAAACAGGGTACACCGGGGAGCTGTTTTTT. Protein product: CASSETGYTGELFF.

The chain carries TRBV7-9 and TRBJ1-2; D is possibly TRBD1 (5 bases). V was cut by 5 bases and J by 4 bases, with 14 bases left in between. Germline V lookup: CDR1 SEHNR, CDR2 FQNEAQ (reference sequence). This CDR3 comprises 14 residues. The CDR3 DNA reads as TGTGCCAGCAGCCCCCAGGGTGGGGCCTATGGCTACACCTTC. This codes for CASSPQGGAYGYTF.

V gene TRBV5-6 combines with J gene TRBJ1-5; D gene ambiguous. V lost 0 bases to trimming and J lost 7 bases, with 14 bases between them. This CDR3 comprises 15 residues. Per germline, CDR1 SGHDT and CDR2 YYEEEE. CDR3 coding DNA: TGTGCCAGCAGCTTGGGTCGAACCTTACAACAGCCCCAGCATTTT. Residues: CASSLGRTLQQPQHF.

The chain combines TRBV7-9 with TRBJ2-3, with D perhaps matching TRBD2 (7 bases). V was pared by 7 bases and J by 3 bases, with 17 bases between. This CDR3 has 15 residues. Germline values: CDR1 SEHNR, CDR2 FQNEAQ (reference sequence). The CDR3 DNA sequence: TGTGCCAGCACCAGGAGGGGGGGTGGGACAGATACGCAGTATTTT. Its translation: CASTRRGGGTDTQYF.

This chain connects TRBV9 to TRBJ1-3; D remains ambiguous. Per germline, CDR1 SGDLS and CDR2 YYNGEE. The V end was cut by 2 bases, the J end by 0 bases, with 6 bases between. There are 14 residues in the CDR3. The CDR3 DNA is TGTGCCAGCAGCGTCTCCAGCTCTGGAAACACCATATATTTT. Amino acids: CASSVSSSGNTIYF.

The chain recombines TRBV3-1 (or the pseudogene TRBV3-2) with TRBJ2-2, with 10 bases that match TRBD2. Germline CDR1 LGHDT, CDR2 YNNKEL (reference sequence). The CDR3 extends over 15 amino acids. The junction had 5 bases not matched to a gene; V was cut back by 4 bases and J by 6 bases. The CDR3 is CASSPQGLASGELFF. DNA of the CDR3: TGTGCCAGCAGCCCCCAGGGACTAGCGTCCGGGGAGCTGTTTTTT.

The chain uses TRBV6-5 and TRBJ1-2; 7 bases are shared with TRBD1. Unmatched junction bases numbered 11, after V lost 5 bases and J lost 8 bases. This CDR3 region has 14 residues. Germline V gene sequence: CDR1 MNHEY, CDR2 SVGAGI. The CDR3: CASSIQGTSEGYTF. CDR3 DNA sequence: TGTGCCAGCAGTATACAGGGGACTTCAGAAGGCTACACCTTC.

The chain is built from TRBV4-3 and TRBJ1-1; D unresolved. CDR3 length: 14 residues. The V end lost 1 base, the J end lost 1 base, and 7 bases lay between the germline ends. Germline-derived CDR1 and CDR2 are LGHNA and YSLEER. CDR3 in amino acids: CASSQVPGNTEAFF. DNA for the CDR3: TGCGCCAGCAGCCAAGTCCCGGGGAACACTGAAGCTTTCTTT.

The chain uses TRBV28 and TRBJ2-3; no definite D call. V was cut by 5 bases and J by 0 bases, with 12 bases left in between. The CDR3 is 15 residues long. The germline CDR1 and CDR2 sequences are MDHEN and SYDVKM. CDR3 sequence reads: CASSPLGASTDTQYF. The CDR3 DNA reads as TGTGCCAGCAGTCCGCTAGGCGCTAGCACAGATACGCAGTATTTT.

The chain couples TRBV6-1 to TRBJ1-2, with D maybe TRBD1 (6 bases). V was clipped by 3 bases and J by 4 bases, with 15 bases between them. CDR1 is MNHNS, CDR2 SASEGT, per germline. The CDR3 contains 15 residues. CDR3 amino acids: CASSEAGQPIYGYTF. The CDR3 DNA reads TGTGCCAGCAGTGAGGCAGGACAGCCAATCTATGGCTACACCTTC.

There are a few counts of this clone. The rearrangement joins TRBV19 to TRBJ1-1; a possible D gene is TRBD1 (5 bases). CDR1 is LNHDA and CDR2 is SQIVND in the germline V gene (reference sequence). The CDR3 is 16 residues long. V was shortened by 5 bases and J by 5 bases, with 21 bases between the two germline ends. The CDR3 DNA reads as TGTGCCAGTAGTGGTGACCCACAGGTTTGGAAAACTGAAGCTTTCTTT. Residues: CASSGDPQVWKTEAFF. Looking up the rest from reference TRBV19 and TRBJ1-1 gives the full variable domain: DGGITQSPKYLFRKEGQNVTLSCEQNLNHDAMYWYRQDPGQGLRLIYYSQIVNDFQKGDIAEGYSVSREKKESFPLTVTSAQKNPTAFYLCASSGDPQVWKTEAFFGQGTRLTVV.

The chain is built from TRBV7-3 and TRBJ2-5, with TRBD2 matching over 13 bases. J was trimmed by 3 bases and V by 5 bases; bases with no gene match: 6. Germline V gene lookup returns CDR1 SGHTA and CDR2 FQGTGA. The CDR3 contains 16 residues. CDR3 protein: CASSPGLAGVKETQYF. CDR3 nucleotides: TGTGCCAGCAGCCCCGGACTAGCGGGGGTCAAAGAGACCCAGTACTTC. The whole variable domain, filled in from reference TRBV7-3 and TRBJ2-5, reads GAGVSQTPSNKVTEKGKYVELRCDPISGHTALYWYRQSLGQGPEFLIYFQGTGAADDSGLPNDRFFAVRPEGSVSTLKIQRTERGDSAVYLCASSPGLAGVKETQYFGPGTRLLVL.

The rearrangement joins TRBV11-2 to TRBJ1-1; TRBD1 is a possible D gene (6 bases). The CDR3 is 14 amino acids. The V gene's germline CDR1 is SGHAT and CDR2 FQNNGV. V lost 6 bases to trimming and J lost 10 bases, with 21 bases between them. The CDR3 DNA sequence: TGTGCCAGCAGTAACTCCGGACAGTTTGTTCGAGCTTTCTTT. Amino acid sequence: CASSNSGQFVRAFF.

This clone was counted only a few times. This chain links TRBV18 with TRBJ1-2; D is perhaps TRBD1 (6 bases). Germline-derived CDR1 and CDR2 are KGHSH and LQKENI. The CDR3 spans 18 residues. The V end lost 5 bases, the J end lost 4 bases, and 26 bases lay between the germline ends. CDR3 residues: CASSEGSGVGGTAYGYTF. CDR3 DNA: TGTGCCAGCTCAGAAGGTTCAGGGGTCGGGGGGACCGCCTATGGCTACACCTTC.

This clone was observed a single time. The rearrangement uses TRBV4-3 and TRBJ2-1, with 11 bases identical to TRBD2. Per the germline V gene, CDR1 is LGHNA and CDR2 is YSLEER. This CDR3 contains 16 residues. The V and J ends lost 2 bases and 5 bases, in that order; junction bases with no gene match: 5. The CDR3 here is CASSQLSGGANNEQFF. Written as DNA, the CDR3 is TGCGCCAGCAGCCAACTTAGCGGGGGGGCGAACAATGAGCAGTTCTTC.

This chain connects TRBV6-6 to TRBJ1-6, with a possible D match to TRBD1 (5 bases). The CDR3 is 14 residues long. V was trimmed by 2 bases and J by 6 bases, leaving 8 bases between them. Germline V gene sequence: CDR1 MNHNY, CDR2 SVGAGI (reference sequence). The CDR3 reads CASSYGDSNSPLHF. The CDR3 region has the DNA TGTGCCAGCAGTTACGGCGACAGTAATTCACCCCTCCACTTT.

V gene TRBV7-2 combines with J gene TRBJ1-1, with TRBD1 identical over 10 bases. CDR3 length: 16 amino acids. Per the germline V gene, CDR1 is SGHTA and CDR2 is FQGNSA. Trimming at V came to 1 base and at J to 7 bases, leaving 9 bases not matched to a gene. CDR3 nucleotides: TGTGCCAGCAGCTTAGGACAGGGGGCTCGGCGTGGTGAAGCTTTCTTT. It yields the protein CASSLGQGARRGEAFF.

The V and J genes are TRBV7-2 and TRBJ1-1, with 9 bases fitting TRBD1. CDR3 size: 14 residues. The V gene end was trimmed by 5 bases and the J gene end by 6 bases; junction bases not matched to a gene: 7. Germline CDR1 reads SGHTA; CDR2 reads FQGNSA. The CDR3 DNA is TGTGCCAGCAGCAGACCGGACAGGGGCCCTGAAGCTTTCTTT. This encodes CASSRPDRGPEAFF.

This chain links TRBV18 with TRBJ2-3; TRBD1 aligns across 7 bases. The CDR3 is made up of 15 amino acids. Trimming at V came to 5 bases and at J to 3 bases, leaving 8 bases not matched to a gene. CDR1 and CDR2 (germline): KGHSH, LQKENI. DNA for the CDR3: TGTGCCAGCTCAAAGAGACAGGGTAGAACAGATACGCAGTATTTT. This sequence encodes CASSKRQGRTDTQYF.

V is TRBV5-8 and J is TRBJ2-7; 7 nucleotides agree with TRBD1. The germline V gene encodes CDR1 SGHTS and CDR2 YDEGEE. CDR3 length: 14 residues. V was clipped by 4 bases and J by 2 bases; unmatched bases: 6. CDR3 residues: CASSPRDSTYEQYF. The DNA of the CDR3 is TGTGCCAGCAGCCCCCGGGACAGCACCTACGAGCAGTACTTC.

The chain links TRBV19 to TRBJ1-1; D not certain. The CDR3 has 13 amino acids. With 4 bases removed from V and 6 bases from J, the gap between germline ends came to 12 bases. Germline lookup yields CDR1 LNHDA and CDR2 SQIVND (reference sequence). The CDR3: CASSNRGNAEAFF. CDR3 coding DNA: TGTGCCAGTAGTAATCGAGGAAACGCTGAAGCTTTCTTT.

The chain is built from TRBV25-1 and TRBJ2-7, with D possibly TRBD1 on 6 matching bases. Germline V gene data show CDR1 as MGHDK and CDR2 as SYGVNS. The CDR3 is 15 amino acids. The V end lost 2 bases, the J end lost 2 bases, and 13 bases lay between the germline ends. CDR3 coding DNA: TGTGCCAGCAGTGAAAGTTGGGACACTACCTACGAGCAGTACTTC. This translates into CASSESWDTTYEQYF.

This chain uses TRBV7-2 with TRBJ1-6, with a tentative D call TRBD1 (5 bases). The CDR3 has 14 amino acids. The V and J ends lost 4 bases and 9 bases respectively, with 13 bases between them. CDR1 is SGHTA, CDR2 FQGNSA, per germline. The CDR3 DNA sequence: TGTGCCAGCAGCTCACCAGGGTGGGGTTCACCCCTCCACTTT. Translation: CASSSPGWGSPLHF.

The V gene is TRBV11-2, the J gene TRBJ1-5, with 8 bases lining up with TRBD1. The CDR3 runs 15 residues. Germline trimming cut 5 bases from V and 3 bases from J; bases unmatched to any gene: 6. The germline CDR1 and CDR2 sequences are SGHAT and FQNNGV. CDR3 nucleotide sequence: TGTGCCAGCAGCCCTTCGGGACAGGTCAATCAGCCCCAGCATTTT. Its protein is CASSPSGQVNQPQHF. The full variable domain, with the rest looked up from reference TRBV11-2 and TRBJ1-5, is EAGVAQSPRYKIIEKRQSVAFWCNPISGHATLYWYQQILGQGPKLLIQFQNNGVVDDSQLPKDRFSAERLKGVDSTLKIQPAKLEDSAVYLCASSPSGQVNQPQHFGDGTRLSIL.